By share of the sample, the clone carrying this T cell receptor (beta chain) is large (0.1 to 1%). What it binds is unknown. This entry belongs to a study of lymphopenia after photon versus proton radiotherapy. Study results and caveats: A bigger post-nadir fall in TCR diversity correlated inversely with survival time in deceased patients. Proton therapy kept repertoires fairly stable, unlike photons, which gained effector/memory cells. Only patients who died were analyzed for survival; proton advantage is unproven.

Sequencing used immunoSEQ multiplex PCR; TCRdb keeps in-frame clones, though not all of them. The sample yields 35,000 to 40,000 clones, approximately 81% seen once. The TCR comes from a middle-aged man with gastric cancer. The source was peripheral blood, collected from a patient treated with photon-based radiotherapy.

CDR3 loop: CASSPGGNYGYTF. CDR3 nucleotides: TGTGCCAGCAGCCCAGGGGGCAACTATGGCTACACCTTC. The genes are TRBV5-4 and TRBJ1-2; 8 nucleotides match TRBD1. Germline trimming cut 4 bases from V and 2 bases from J; bases unmatched to any gene: 1. This CDR3 region has 13 residues. Germline values: CDR1 SGHNT, CDR2 YYREEE (reference sequence). The full variable domain, rest sourced from reference TRBV5-4 and TRBJ1-2, is ETGVTQSPTHLIKTRGQQVTLRCSSQSGHNTVSWYQQALGQGPQFIFQYYREEENGRGNFPPRFSGLQFPNYSSELNVNALELDDSALYLCASSPGGNYGYTFGSGTRLTVV.